This T cell receptor beta chain was observed in a study of T-cell memory formation after mild COVID-19. General study findings and limits: From day 15 to 85, contracting clones were balanced between CD4 and CD8, whereas later expanders leaned toward CD4+.

5'RACE, which relied on constant-segment primers, yielded TCR alpha and TCR beta cDNA libraries carrying sample barcodes and UMIs. TCRdb recomputed calls from the 5' RACE reads with MiXCR, one row per CDR3 protein. The sample has just under 350,000 distinct CDR3 sequences, over 10% seen once. J was trimmed by 7 bases and V by 4 bases; bases with no gene match: 6. The CDR3 spans 14 residues. The V gene's germline CDR1 is SGHKS and CDR2 YYEKEE (reference sequence). In this sample, this clonotype turned up a few times. The antigen is not known. The sequenced sample was PBMCs or a T cell subset sorted from them (not recorded which). This sequence was found in a man aged 18 to 29 who had mild COVID-19 (a few samples of this study predate the infection). Cell type and time point are not known. The chain combines TRBV5-5 with TRBJ1-1; 11 bases agree with TRBD1. CDR3: CASSTGQGAVEAFF. The CDR3 nucleotides read TGTGCCAGCAGCACAGGACAGGGGGCTGTTGAAGCTTTCTTT. Variable domain in full (rest from reference TRBV5-5 and TRBJ1-1): DAGVTQSPTHLIKTRGQQVTLRCSPISGHKSVSWYQQVLGQGPQFIFQYYEKEERGRGNFPDRFSARQFPNYSSELNVNALLLGDSALYLCASSTGQGAVEAFFGQGTRLTVV.